One sample yielded the 9 T cell receptor beta chains listed below, sequenced in a study of T cells in localized non-small cell lung cancer. Measured with immunoSEQ multiplex PCR; TCRdb has only the in-frame clones, and not every one. The table records about 78,000 clones, around four fifths of them present only once. This specimen consisted of peripheral blood, obtained before any cancer treatment. The receptors shown here come from a man aged 35-75 years with stage I lung adenocarcinoma.

The rearrangement joins TRBV30 to TRBJ2-1; D possibly uses TRBD1 or TRBD2 (5 bases each). The CDR3 consists of 13 residues. Germline-derived CDR1 and CDR2 are GTSNPN and SVGIG (reference sequence). V lost 5 bases and J 14 bases, leaving 22 bases between the germline ends. This CDR3 reads CAWAGTNVLMEFF. CDR3 DNA sequence: TGTGCCTGGGCCGGGACCAATGTTTTAATGGAGTTCTTC.

The chain's CDR3 is CASSLSPSGSLSEQFF. CDR3 DNA sequence: TGCGCCAGCAGCTTGTCTCCTAGCGGGAGCCTCTCGGAGCAGTTCTTC. The chain couples TRBV5-1 to TRBJ2-1, with TRBD2 identical over 10 bases. Trimming cost V 1 base and J 10 bases; bases outside gene matches: 11. Germline assignment: CDR1 SGHRS and CDR2 YFSETQ. The CDR3 covers 16 residues.

The chain is built from TRBV11-1 and TRBJ2-1; D gene unclear. The CDR3 runs to 11 residues. V was pared by 3 bases and J by 7 bases, with 4 bases between. Germline V gene data show CDR1 as SGHAT and CDR2 as FQDESV (reference sequence). The CDR3 sequence is CASSFDNEQFF. CDR3 in DNA: TGTGCCAGCAGCTTTGATAATGAGCAGTTCTTC.

The CDR3 is CASRKSGGFAQETQYF. The CDR3 region has the DNA TGTGCCAGTAGGAAATCGGGGGGCTTCGCCCAAGAGACCCAGTACTTC. The chain combines TRBV19 with TRBJ2-5; D perhaps matches TRBD2 (7 bases). The V and J ends lost 6 bases and 1 base respectively, with 18 bases between them. From germline, CDR1 is LNHDA and CDR2 SQIVND (reference sequence). This CDR3 region has 16 residues.

The rearrangement joins TRBV7-9 to TRBJ2-1; possible D gene TRBD2, 6 bases. The V gene lost 5 bases and the J gene lost 1 base, with 15 bases spanning the gap. Germline V lookup: CDR1 SEHNR, CDR2 FQNEAQ (reference sequence). The CDR3 extends over 16 amino acids. CDR3 coding DNA: TGTGCCAGCAGCCTGGGACTGAGTAGGTCCTACAATGAGCAGTTCTTC. Translation: CASSLGLSRSYNEQFF.

The chain uses TRBV28 and TRBJ1-5, with D maybe TRBD1 (6 bases). The germline V and J ends were trimmed by 6 bases and 4 bases, with 22 bases remaining between them. The CDR3 contains 17 residues. Germline V gene sequence: CDR1 MDHEN, CDR2 SYDVKM. CDR3 amino acids: CASRIWTVRRINQPQHF. CDR3 sequence (DNA): TGTGCCAGCAGGATATGGACAGTTCGAAGGATTAATCAGCCCCAGCATTTT.

The rearrangement links TRBV10-3 to TRBJ2-1; D unclear. The CDR3 covers 13 residues. Germline CDR1 and CDR2: ENHRY and SYGVKD. Deletions cut 4 bases from V and 7 bases from J, with 11 bases between. CDR3 loop: CAISAQGLNEQFF. DNA for the CDR3: TGTGCCATCAGTGCGCAAGGGTTGAATGAGCAGTTCTTC.

This clone was recorded once. The chain has TRBV2 and TRBJ2-1, with 8 bases aligning to TRBD1. Trimming took 3 bases from V and 8 from J; bases not matched to a gene: 3. The CDR3 has 13 residues. Germline CDR1 SNHLY, CDR2 FYNNEI. The CDR3, as DNA: TGTGCCAGCAGTGAGGAGACAGGGGATGAGCAGTTCTTC. This encodes CASSEETGDEQFF.

This chain uses TRBV15 with TRBJ2-6; D is perhaps TRBD1 (6 bases). The germline V gene has CDR1 LNHNV and CDR2 YYDKDF (reference sequence). Trimming cost V 1 base and J 0 bases, with 10 bases left between them. This CDR3 has 17 residues. For the CDR3, the DNA is TGTGCCACCAGCAGAGTCACAGGGTACTCTGGGGCCAACGTCCTGACTTTC. It is translated as CATSRVTGYSGANVLTF.